Listed below are T cell receptor beta chains from one sample, sequenced in a study of cytotoxic CD8 clonotypes in ibrutinib-treated CLL. Repertoires were generated with immunoSEQ multiplex PCR, while TCRdb's copy carries only in-frame clones and drops some. The table records over 250,000 clones, less than 85% of them present only once. Sequences were derived from PBMCs, sampled at disease progression, from a patient treated with ibrutinib. Source of these receptors: a human donor with chronic lymphocytic leukemia. The CDR3 runs from the conserved cysteine through the conserved F or W. A D gene is named only where the DNA matches it firmly. Clone size is not always given. Where it is, it says once, few, many or a class for expanded clones.

abundance: -; j_gene: TRBJ2-3; d_gene: -; v_gene: TRBV10-3; CDR3nt: TGTGCCATCAGTGAGTACAGGGCAAGGGGAGATACGCAGTATTTT; CDR3aa: CAISEYRARGDTQYF
abundance: -; j_gene: TRBJ2-4; d_gene: -; v_gene: TRBV5-6; CDR3nt: TGTGCCAGCAGCAGCTGGGCCTCGACAGGGACTACGGACATTCAGTACTTC; CDR3aa: CASSSWASTGTTDIQYF
abundance: -; j_gene: TRBJ2-2; d_gene: -; v_gene: TRBV5-1; CDR3nt: TGCGCCAGCAGCCTACGGCTACCGAACACCGGGGAGCTGTTTTTT; CDR3aa: CASSLRLPNTGELFF
abundance: once; j_gene: TRBJ2-7; d_gene: -; v_gene: TRBV4-1; CDR3nt: TGCGCCAGCAGCCAAGATGGTCGCGGGGCAAGCTACGAGCAGTACTTC; CDR3aa: CASSQDGRGASYEQYF
abundance: -; j_gene: TRBJ2-7; d_gene: TRBD2; v_gene: TRBV4-1; CDR3nt: TGCGCCAGCAGCGCTAGGGACTACTCCTACGAGCAGTACTTC; CDR3aa: CASSARDYSYEQYF
abundance: -; j_gene: TRBJ2-7; d_gene: TRBD2; v_gene: TRBV27; CDR3nt: TGTGCCAGCAGTTCGCAAATAGCGGGCTCCTACGAGCAGTACTTC; CDR3aa: CASSSQIAGSYEQYF
abundance: few; j_gene: TRBJ2-2; d_gene: -; v_gene: TRBV5-1; CDR3nt: TGCGCCAGCAGCCTGAACACCGGGGAGCTGTTTTTT; CDR3aa: CASSLNTGELFF
abundance: -; j_gene: TRBJ2-5; d_gene: -; v_gene: TRBV7-2; CDR3nt: TGTGCCAGCAGCTCCTGGGCGGCCGCGGGGGAGACCCAGTACTTC; CDR3aa: CASSSWAAAGETQYF
abundance: -; j_gene: TRBJ2-3; d_gene: -; v_gene: TRBV20-1; CDR3nt: TGCAGTGCTACCGACACAGATACGCAGTATTTT; CDR3aa: CSATDTDTQYF
abundance: -; j_gene: TRBJ2-3; d_gene: -; v_gene: TRBV11-2; CDR3nt: TGTGCCAGCAGCTTAGCTTCGTACGGGAACACAGATACGCAGTATTTT; CDR3aa: CASSLASYGNTDTQYF
abundance: -; j_gene: TRBJ1-2; d_gene: -; v_gene: TRBV10-3; CDR3nt: TGTGCCATCATAAGGTCCTTTAGGGAAGGAGGCTACACCTTC; CDR3aa: CAIIRSFREGGYTF
abundance: -; j_gene: TRBJ1-2; d_gene: TRBD1; v_gene: TRBV23-1; CDR3nt: TGCGCCAGCAGTCAAGGGACAGGCGAAAACTATGGCTACACCTTC; CDR3aa: CASSQGTGENYGYTF
abundance: few; j_gene: TRBJ2-7; d_gene: -; v_gene: TRBV15; CDR3nt: TGTGCCACCAGCAAGACAGACGAGCAGTACTTC; CDR3aa: CATSKTDEQYF
abundance: -; j_gene: TRBJ2-5; d_gene: -; v_gene: TRBV5-1; CDR3nt: TGCGCCAGCAGCGACGTGATGGGCCAAGAGACCCAGTACTTC; CDR3aa: CASSDVMGQETQYF
abundance: few; j_gene: TRBJ1-1; d_gene: -; v_gene: TRBV5-1; CDR3nt: TGCGCCAGCAGCTTGTCCGGGACCTCTGAAGCTTTCTTT; CDR3aa: CASSLSGTSEAFF
abundance: -; j_gene: TRBJ2-3; d_gene: -; v_gene: TRBV5-4; CDR3nt: TGTGCCAGCAGCTTAAGGAGTAAGTACACAGATACGCAGTATTTT; CDR3aa: CASSLRSKYTDTQYF
abundance: -; j_gene: TRBJ2-1; d_gene: TRBD2; v_gene: TRBV7-6; CDR3nt: TGTGCCAGCAGCTTAGTGTTCGGGAGGGGCTACAATGAGCAGTTCTTC; CDR3aa: CASSLVFGRGYNEQFF
abundance: few; j_gene: TRBJ2-7; d_gene: -; v_gene: TRBV6-1; CDR3nt: TGTGCCAGCAGGGACAGCGGGGTGACCTACGAGCAGTACTTC; CDR3aa: CASRDSGVTYEQYF
abundance: -; j_gene: TRBJ2-7; d_gene: TRBD2; v_gene: TRBV14; CDR3nt: TGTGCCAGCAGCCGGACTCCGGGACTAGCGGGAGCTGACAGCGGCTACGAGCAGTACTTC; CDR3aa: CASSRTPGLAGADSGYEQYF
abundance: -; j_gene: TRBJ2-1; d_gene: TRBD1; v_gene: TRBV4-1; CDR3nt: TGCGCCAGCAGCCGCCAACAGGGGGACAATGAGCAGTTCTTC; CDR3aa: CASSRQQGDNEQFF
abundance: -; j_gene: TRBJ2-1; d_gene: TRBD1; v_gene: TRBV4-3; CDR3nt: TGCGCCAGCAGCCTAGGGACAGCCTACAATGAGCAGTTCTTC; CDR3aa: CASSLGTAYNEQFF
abundance: few; j_gene: TRBJ2-7; d_gene: -; v_gene: TRBV6-5; CDR3nt: TGTGCCAGCAGCATCGCAGGGGCTTTGGGCGAGCAGTACTTC; CDR3aa: CASSIAGALGEQYF
abundance: -; j_gene: TRBJ2-5; d_gene: -; v_gene: TRBV9; CDR3nt: TGTGCCAGCAGCAGACAGGTTTGGGAGGAGACCCAGTACTTC; CDR3aa: CASSRQVWEETQYF
abundance: -; j_gene: TRBJ1-1; d_gene: -; v_gene: TRBV4-1; CDR3nt: TGCGCCAGCAGCCGACAACAGGGTGACACTGAAGCTTTCTTT; CDR3aa: CASSRQQGDTEAFF
abundance: -; j_gene: TRBJ2-1; d_gene: -; v_gene: TRBV7-9; CDR3nt: TGTGCCAGCAGCTTGCTAGCGTCCTACAATGAGCAGTTCTTC; CDR3aa: CASSLLASYNEQFF
abundance: -; j_gene: TRBJ2-6; d_gene: TRBD1; v_gene: TRBV4-3; CDR3nt: TGCGCCAGCAGCCAATGGACAGGGACTGGGGCCAACGTCCTGACTTTC; CDR3aa: CASSQWTGTGANVLTF
abundance: -; j_gene: TRBJ2-7; d_gene: -; v_gene: TRBV9; CDR3nt: TGTGCCAGCAGCCCGAGCGGAAACTACGAGCAGTACTTC; CDR3aa: CASSPSGNYEQYF
abundance: -; j_gene: TRBJ2-3; d_gene: -; v_gene: TRBV9; CDR3nt: TGTGCCAGCAGCGTAGAGATGGGGGAAACAGATACGCAGTATTTT; CDR3aa: CASSVEMGETDTQYF
abundance: -; j_gene: TRBJ2-3; d_gene: -; v_gene: TRBV18; CDR3nt: TGTGCCAGCTCACCGGGCACAGATACGCAGTATTTT; CDR3aa: CASSPGTDTQYF
abundance: -; j_gene: TRBJ2-2; d_gene: TRBD2; v_gene: TRBV11-3; CDR3nt: TGTGCCAGCAGCTTAGCCGGGACTAGTTCCGGGGAGCTGTTTTTT; CDR3aa: CASSLAGTSSGELFF
abundance: -; j_gene: TRBJ1-2; d_gene: -; v_gene: TRBV13; CDR3nt: TGTGCCAGCAGCTTATCGGGTAACTATGGCTACACCTTC; CDR3aa: CASSLSGNYGYTF
abundance: -; j_gene: TRBJ1-5; d_gene: TRBD1; v_gene: TRBV19; CDR3nt: TGTGCCAGGAGGGACAGGGCCAATCAGCCCCAGCATTTT; CDR3aa: CARRDRANQPQHF
abundance: -; j_gene: TRBJ2-1; d_gene: TRBD1; v_gene: TRBV7-9; CDR3nt: TGTGCCAGCAGCGGAAACAGGGGGAGCTCCTACAATGAGCAGTTCTTC; CDR3aa: CASSGNRGSSYNEQFF
abundance: once; j_gene: TRBJ2-1; d_gene: -; v_gene: TRBV6-5; CDR3nt: TGTGCCAGCAGCCACCGGGACTCCTCCTACAATGAGCAGTTCTTC; CDR3aa: CASSHRDSSYNEQFF
abundance: -; j_gene: TRBJ2-3; d_gene: TRBD2; v_gene: TRBV5-1; CDR3nt: TGCGCCAGCAGCTTGTTCTCCCTAGCGGGCACAGATACGCAGTATTTT; CDR3aa: CASSLFSLAGTDTQYF
abundance: -; j_gene: TRBJ1-1; d_gene: TRBD1; v_gene: TRBV29-1; CDR3nt: TGCAGCGTAAGACAGGGTGGCACTGAAGCTTTCTTT; CDR3aa: CSVRQGGTEAFF
abundance: -; j_gene: TRBJ2-3; d_gene: -; v_gene: TRBV5-6; CDR3nt: TGTGCCAGCAGCTTGGTGGTTTCAGGCCCCACAGATACGCAGTATTTT; CDR3aa: CASSLVVSGPTDTQYF
abundance: -; j_gene: TRBJ2-1; d_gene: TRBD1; v_gene: TRBV9; CDR3nt: TGTGCCAGCAGGAGGACAGGGGACAATGAGCAGTTCTTC; CDR3aa: CASRRTGDNEQFF
abundance: -; j_gene: TRBJ1-1; d_gene: -; v_gene: TRBV6-5; CDR3nt: TGTGCCAGCAGTCTCTCAGGGTACACTGAAGCTTTCTTT; CDR3aa: CASSLSGYTEAFF
abundance: -; j_gene: TRBJ2-5; d_gene: -; v_gene: TRBV6-5; CDR3nt: TGTGCCAGCAGTACAGGGTACCAAGAGACCCAGTACTTC; CDR3aa: CASSTGYQETQYF
abundance: -; j_gene: TRBJ1-2; d_gene: TRBD1; v_gene: TRBV19; CDR3nt: TGTGCCAGTAACCCAGTCCGACAGGGGGCGGACTATGGCTACACCTTC; CDR3aa: CASNPVRQGADYGYTF